Reported below is one TCR beta chain. Measured with immunoSEQ multiplex PCR; TCRdb has only the in-frame clones, and not every one. The sample includes about 88,000 clones, about 92% of them seen just once. The data derive from a study of control samples from healthy donors and cancer patients. The CDR3 sequence is 16 residues long. Germline values: CDR1 LNHNV, CDR2 YYDKDF (reference sequence). The ends were cut back, 3 bases at V and 3 bases at J, with 15 bases in the middle. The chain carries TRBV15 and TRBJ1-5; no clear D gene. The TCR sequence derives from a man younger than 30 in good health. Sequenced material: blood. Written as DNA, the CDR3 is TGTGCCACCAGCAGCAGACGGGCAAGTCTCAATCAGCCCCAGCATTTT. It is translated as CATSSRRASLNQPQHF.